These 4 T cell receptor beta chains were sequenced from one sample in a study of post-analysis software for immune sequencing data. Presence of unique molecular identifiers characterized the TCR beta cDNA libraries. A single record per CDR3 protein comes from TCRdb applying MiXCR to the PCR reads. The sample lists 150,000 or so distinct CDR3 sequences; under 40% were seen once. The sequencing here drew on blood, taken after autologous hematopoietic stem cell transplantation. The receptor set was obtained from a girl between 5 and 17 years old with multiple sclerosis.

This clonotype was detected a few times. The chain employs TRBV20-1 and TRBJ2-7; 10 positions agree with TRBD2. The CDR3 consists of 17 residues. V dropped 3 bases and J dropped 7; count of bases not matched to a gene: 18. Germline V gene lookup returns CDR1 DFQATT and CDR2 SNEGSKA (reference sequence). CDR3: CSASKGLHPGLAWEQYF. The CDR3 DNA reads as TGCAGTGCTAGCAAGGGGCTTCATCCGGGACTAGCGTGGGAGCAGTACTTC.

This clonotype appeared a few times. V usage is TRBV20-1 and J usage is TRBJ1-2, with 7 bases aligning to TRBD1. CDR3 size: 15 residues. Germline lookup yields CDR1 DFQATT and CDR2 SNEGSKA (reference sequence). After removal of 3 bases from V and 4 bases from J, the junction contained 11 bases not matched to a gene. Here the CDR3 DNA reads TGCAGTGCTAGGGTCGACAGGGCCGGGGGCTATGGCTACACCTTC. This translates into CSARVDRAGGYGYTF.

Points on this clonotype: This may be a read error: a much more frequent sequence differs by one nucleotide. The V gene is TRBV20-1, the J gene TRBJ1-5; D uncertain. This CDR3 contains 15 residues. CDR1 is DFQATT, CDR2 SNEGSKA, per germline (reference sequence). This CDR3 is CSARGGTMGNQPRHF. In DNA, the CDR3 is TGCAGTGCTAGAGGCGGCACCATGGGCAATCAGCCCCGGCATTTT.

This clonotype appeared a few times. This rearrangement joins TRBV20-1 to TRBJ2-6; 9 bases align to TRBD1. The V segment lost 6 bases and the J segment 4 bases; nucleotides outside the gene matches: 16. CDR3 size: 18 residues. Germline CDR1 is DFQATT and CDR2 is SNEGSKA (reference sequence). The CDR3 sequence is CSARMPGTGQGGANVLTF. CDR3 DNA: TGCAGTGCGCGAATGCCCGGGACAGGGCAAGGAGGGGCCAACGTCCTGACTTTC.